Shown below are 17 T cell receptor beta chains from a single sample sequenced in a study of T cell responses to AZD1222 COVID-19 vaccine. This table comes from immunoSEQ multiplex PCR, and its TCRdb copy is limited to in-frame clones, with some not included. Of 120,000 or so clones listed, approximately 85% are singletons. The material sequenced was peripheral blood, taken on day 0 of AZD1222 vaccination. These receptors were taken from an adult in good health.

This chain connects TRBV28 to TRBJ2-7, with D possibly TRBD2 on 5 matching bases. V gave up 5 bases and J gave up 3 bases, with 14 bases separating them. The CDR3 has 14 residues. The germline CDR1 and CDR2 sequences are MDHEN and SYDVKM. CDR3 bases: TGTGCCAGCAGTCCGAGGGAATCGGGCTACGAGCAGTACTTC. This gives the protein CASSPRESGYEQYF.

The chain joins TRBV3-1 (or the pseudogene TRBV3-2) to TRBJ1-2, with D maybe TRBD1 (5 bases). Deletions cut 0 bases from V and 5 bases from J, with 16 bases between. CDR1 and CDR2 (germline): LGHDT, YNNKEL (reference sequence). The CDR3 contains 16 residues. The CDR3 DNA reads TGTGCCAGCAGCCAAGAAAACGGGGACTTTTTTTATGGCTACACCTTC. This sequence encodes CASSQENGDFFYGYTF.

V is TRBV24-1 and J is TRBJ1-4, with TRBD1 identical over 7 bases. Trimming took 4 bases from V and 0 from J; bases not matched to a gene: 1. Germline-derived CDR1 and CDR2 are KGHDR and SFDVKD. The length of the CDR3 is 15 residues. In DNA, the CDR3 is TGTGCCACCAGTGAGGGGACAGCAACTAATGAAAAACTGTTTTTT. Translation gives CATSEGTATNEKLFF.

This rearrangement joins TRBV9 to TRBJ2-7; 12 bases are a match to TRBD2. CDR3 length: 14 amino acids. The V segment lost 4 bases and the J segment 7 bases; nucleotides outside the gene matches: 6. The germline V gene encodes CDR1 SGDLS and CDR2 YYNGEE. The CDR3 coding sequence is TGTGCCAGCAGCTCCCGACTAGCGGGGGAGGAGCAGTACTTC. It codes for CASSSRLAGEEQYF. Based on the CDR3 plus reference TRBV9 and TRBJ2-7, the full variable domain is DSGVTQTPKHLITATGQRVTLRCSPRSGDLSVYWYQQSLDQGLQFLIQYYNGEERAKGNILERFSAQQFPDLHSELNLSSLELGDSALYFCASSSRLAGEEQYFGPGTRLTVT.

The CDR3 is CASSNKPGPGYTF. CDR3 bases: TGTGCCAGCAGTAACAAACCGGGGCCTGGCTACACCTTC. The gene calls are TRBV28 and TRBJ1-2; weak D call: TRBD1 (5 bases). The CDR3 spans 13 residues. Germline loops: CDR1 MDHEN, CDR2 SYDVKM. The V end lost 5 bases, the J end lost 7 bases, and 14 bases lay between the germline ends.

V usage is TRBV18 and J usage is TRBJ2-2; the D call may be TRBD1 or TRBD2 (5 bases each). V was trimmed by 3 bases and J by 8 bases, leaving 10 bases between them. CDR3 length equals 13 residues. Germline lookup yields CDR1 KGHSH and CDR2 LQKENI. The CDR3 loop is CASSPGDVGELFF. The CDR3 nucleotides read TGTGCCAGCTCACCCGGGGACGTAGGGGAGCTGTTTTTT. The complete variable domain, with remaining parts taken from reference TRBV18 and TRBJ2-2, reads NAGVMQNPRHLVRRRGQEARLRCSPMKGHSHVYWYRQLPEEGLKFMVYLQKENIIDESGMPKERFSAEFPKEGPSILRIQQVVRGDSAAYFCASSPGDVGELFFGEGSRLTVL.

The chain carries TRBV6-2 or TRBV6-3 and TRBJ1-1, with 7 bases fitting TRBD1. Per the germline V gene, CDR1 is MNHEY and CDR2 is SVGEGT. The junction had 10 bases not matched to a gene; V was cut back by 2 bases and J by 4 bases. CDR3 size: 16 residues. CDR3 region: CASSYPAPTGITEAFF. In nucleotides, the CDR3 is TGTGCCAGCAGTTACCCAGCCCCGACAGGGATCACTGAAGCTTTCTTT.

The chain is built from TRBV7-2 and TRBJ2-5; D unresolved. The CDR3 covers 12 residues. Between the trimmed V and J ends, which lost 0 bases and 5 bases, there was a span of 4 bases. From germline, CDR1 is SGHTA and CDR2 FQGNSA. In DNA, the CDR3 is TGTGCCAGCAGCTTAGCTACGGAGACCCAGTACTTC. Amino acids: CASSLATETQYF.

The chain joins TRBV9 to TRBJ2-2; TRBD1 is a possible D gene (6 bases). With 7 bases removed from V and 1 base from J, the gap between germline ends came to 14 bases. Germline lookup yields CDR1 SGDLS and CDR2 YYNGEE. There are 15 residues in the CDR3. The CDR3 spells CASSLLQGNTGELFF. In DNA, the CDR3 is TGTGCCAGCTCCCTTCTACAGGGGAACACCGGGGAGCTGTTTTTT. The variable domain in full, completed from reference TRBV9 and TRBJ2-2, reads DSGVTQTPKHLITATGQRVTLRCSPRSGDLSVYWYQQSLDQGLQFLIQYYNGEERAKGNILERFSAQQFPDLHSELNLSSLELGDSALYFCASSLLQGNTGELFFGEGSRLTVL.

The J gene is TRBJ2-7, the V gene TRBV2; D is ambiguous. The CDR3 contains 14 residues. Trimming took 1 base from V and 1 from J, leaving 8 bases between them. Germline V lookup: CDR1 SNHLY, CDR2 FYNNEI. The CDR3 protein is CASSEGGFSYEQYF. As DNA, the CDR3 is TGTGCCAGCAGTGAAGGCGGTTTTTCCTACGAGCAGTACTTC.

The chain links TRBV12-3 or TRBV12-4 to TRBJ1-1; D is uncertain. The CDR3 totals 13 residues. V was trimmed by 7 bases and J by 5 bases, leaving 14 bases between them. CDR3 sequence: CASNPGSGTEAFF. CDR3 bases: TGTGCCAGCAACCCCGGATCGGGGACTGAAGCTTTCTTT.

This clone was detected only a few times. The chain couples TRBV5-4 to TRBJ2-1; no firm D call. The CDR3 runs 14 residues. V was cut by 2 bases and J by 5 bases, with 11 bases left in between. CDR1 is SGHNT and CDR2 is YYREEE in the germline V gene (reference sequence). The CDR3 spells CASSFKGFNNEQFF. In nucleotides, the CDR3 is TGTGCCAGCAGCTTCAAGGGTTTCAACAATGAGCAGTTCTTC.

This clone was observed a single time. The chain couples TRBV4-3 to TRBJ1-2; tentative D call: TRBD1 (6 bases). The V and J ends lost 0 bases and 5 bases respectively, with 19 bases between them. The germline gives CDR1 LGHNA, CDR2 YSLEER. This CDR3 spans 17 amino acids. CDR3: CASSQDRGIQQGYGYTF. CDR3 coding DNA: TGCGCCAGCAGCCAAGATCGAGGGATTCAACAGGGTTATGGCTACACCTTC.

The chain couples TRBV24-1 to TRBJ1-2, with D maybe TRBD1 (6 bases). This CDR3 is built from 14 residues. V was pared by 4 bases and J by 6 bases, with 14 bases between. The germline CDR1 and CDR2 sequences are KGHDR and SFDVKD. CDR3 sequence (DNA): TGTGCCACCAGTGACCTCGACAGGTCCCATGGCTACACCTTC. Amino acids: CATSDLDRSHGYTF.

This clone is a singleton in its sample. Written as DNA, the CDR3 is TGTGCCAGCAGCTACCTATCAACCAGCGGGTTCTCCTACAATGAGCAGTTCTTC. Translating it yields CASSYLSTSGFSYNEQFF. The rearrangement uses TRBV5-8 and TRBJ2-1; perhaps TRBD2 as D (6 bases). Trimming pared 3 bases from V and 0 bases from J, leaving 19 bases between. Germline lookup yields CDR1 SGHTS and CDR2 YDEGEE. The CDR3 is 18 residues long.

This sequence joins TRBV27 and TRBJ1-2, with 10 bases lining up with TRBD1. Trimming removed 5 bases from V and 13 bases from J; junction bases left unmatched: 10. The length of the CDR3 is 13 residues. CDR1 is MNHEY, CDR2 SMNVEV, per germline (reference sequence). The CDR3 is CASSKHRDRGATF. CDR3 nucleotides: TGTGCCAGCAGTAAGCACCGGGACAGGGGCGCCACCTTC.

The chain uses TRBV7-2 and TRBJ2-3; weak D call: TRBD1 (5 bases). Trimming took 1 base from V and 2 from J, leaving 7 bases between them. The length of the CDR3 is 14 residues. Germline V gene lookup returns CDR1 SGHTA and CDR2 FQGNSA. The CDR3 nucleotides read TGTGCCAGCAGCTTAGGGGGCCTCACAGATACGCAGTATTTT. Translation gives CASSLGGLTDTQYF.